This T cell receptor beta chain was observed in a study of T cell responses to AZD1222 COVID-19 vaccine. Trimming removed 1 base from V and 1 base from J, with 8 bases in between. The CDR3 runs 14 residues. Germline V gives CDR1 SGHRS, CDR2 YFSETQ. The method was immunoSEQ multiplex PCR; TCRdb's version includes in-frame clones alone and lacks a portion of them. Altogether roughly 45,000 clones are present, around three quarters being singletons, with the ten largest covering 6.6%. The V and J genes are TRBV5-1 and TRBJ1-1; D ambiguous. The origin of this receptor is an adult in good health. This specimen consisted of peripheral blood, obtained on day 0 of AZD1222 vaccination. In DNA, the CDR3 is TGCGCCAGCAGCTTGACAGTTCCGAACACTGAAGCTTTCTTT. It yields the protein CASSLTVPNTEAFF.